This entry lists 2 T cell receptor beta chains sequenced from one sample in a study of blood T cell repertoires in COVID-19. Assay used: immunoSEQ multiplex PCR; TCRdb lists only in-frame clones, some missing. Among 45,000 to 70,000 clones, roughly 70% were seen once, and the ten largest hold more than 15%. Sequenced sample: peripheral blood. Receptor source: a woman aged 45-65 years with active or convalescent COVID-19.

The chain is built from TRBV6-5 and TRBJ1-2; 8 nucleotides agree with TRBD1. Looked up from germline, CDR1 is MNHEY and CDR2 is SVGAGI. J lost 4 bases, V lost 1 base, and 2 bases had no gene match. The CDR3 covers 14 residues. The CDR3, as DNA: TGTGCCAGCAGTTACTGGGGGACAGGCTATGGCTACACCTTC. Its translation: CASSYWGTGYGYTF.

This chain uses TRBV19 with TRBJ1-1; D gene uncertain. The V gene's germline CDR1 is LNHDA and CDR2 SQIVND (reference sequence). The CDR3 sequence is 14 residues long. Trimming pared 2 bases from V and 1 base from J, leaving 8 bases between. CDR3 sequence (DNA): TGTGCCAGTAGTATATCCATTAGGAACACTGAAGCTTTCTTT. Its translation is CASSISIRNTEAFF.